The 6 T cell receptor beta chains below all came from one sample that was sequenced in a study of blood T cell repertoires in COVID-19. The data were produced by immunoSEQ multiplex PCR, yet TCRdb's version contains in-frame clones alone and is incomplete. The profile shows 200,000 to 250,000 clones, over 75% of them singletons. The specimen was PBMCs or T cells enriched from blood (not recorded which). The receptors come from a middle-aged woman with acute COVID-19.

In nucleotides, the CDR3 is TGTGCCAGCAGCCGATGGGGGGGAACTAATGAAAAACTGTTTTTT. Amino acids: CASSRWGGTNEKLFF. V gene TRBV28 combines with J gene TRBJ1-4; a possible D gene is TRBD1 (5 bases). In germline, CDR1 is MDHEN, CDR2 SYDVKM. CDR3 size: 15 residues. Trimming took off 6 bases at V and 1 base at J, with 12 bases between the two ends.

A few counts support this clone. The rearrangement joins TRBV7-2 to TRBJ1-6; weak D call: TRBD1 (5 bases). Germline V lookup: CDR1 SGHTA, CDR2 FQGNSA. The CDR3 totals 13 residues. Trimming cost V 3 bases and J 7 bases, with 7 bases left between them. CDR3 residues: CASSLDNNSPLHF. The DNA for the CDR3 is TGTGCCAGCAGCTTGGACAACAATTCACCCCTCCACTTT.

The J gene is TRBJ2-1, the V gene TRBV28; D is possibly TRBD2 (5 bases). The CDR3 totals 13 residues. Germline assignment: CDR1 MDHEN and CDR2 SYDVKM. V gave up 6 bases and J gave up 10 bases, with 16 bases separating them. CDR3 nucleotides: TGTGCCAGCAGGACCCCTTCGGCTAGCGAGCAGTTCTTC. Protein sequence: CASRTPSASEQFF.

The J gene is TRBJ2-7, the V gene TRBV30; tentatively, D is TRBD2 (5 bases). Germline lookup yields CDR1 GTSNPN and CDR2 SVGIG (reference sequence). The CDR3 has 12 amino acids. The V gene lost 4 bases and the J gene lost 2 bases, with 9 bases spanning the gap. CDR3 coding DNA: TGTGCCTGGAATCGGGGTACCTACGAGCAGTACTTC. Translated, it gives CAWNRGTYEQYF.

The genes are TRBV18 and TRBJ1-1; no definite D call. The V and J ends lost 0 bases and 0 bases respectively, with 11 bases between them. The germline CDR1 and CDR2 sequences are KGHSH and LQKENI. The CDR3 has 16 amino acids. This chain's CDR3 is CASSPPYSLMNTEAFF. CDR3 nucleotides: TGTGCCAGCTCACCACCTTACAGCCTCATGAACACTGAAGCTTTCTTT. The entire variable domain, with the rest obtained from reference TRBV18 and TRBJ1-1, is as follows: NAGVMQNPRHLVRRRGQEARLRCSPMKGHSHVYWYRQLPEEGLKFMVYLQKENIIDESGMPKERFSAEFPKEGPSILRIQQVVRGDSAAYFCASSPPYSLMNTEAFFGQGTRLTVV.

The gene calls are TRBV29-1 and TRBJ1-6; maybe TRBD1 (6 bases). The CDR3 consists of 13 residues. The germline V gene has CDR1 SQVTM and CDR2 ANQGSEA. The V and J ends lost 4 bases and 5 bases respectively, with 9 bases between them. The CDR3 is CSVVEGDNSPLHF. The CDR3 DNA is TGCAGCGTTGTCGAGGGGGATAATTCACCCCTCCACTTT.